This entry lists 24 T cell receptor beta chains sequenced from one sample in a study of long-term antiretroviral therapy in people with HIV. Investigators performed immunoSEQ version v3.0 at survey level. TCRdb's copy holds only in-frame clones and misses some; the assay was immunoSEQ multiplex PCR. The table shows fewer than 30,000 clones, with around four fifths occurring only once. The starting material was unsorted PBMCs, obtained roughly 2.7 years after starting antiretroviral therapy. Every receptor here comes from a young man with HIV.

As DNA, the CDR3 is TGTGCCAGCAGCTTAGACCGCCACACAGATACGCAGTATTTT. Translating gives CASSLDRHTDTQYF. The rearrangement joins TRBV11-2 to TRBJ2-3, with no clear D. The CDR3 consists of 14 residues. V was shortened by 0 bases and J by 2 bases, with 6 bases between the two germline ends. The V gene's germline CDR1 is SGHAT and CDR2 FQNNGV.

The genes are TRBV15 and TRBJ2-5; D might be TRBD2 (6 bases). CDR1 is LNHNV and CDR2 is YYDKDF in the germline V gene (reference sequence). V was clipped by 1 base and J by 2 bases, with 20 bases between them. The CDR3 length is 18 residues. CDR3 sequence: CATSRGGTQGGGQETQYF. The CDR3 nucleotides read TGTGCCACCAGCAGAGGGGGTACCCAGGGAGGAGGTCAAGAGACCCAGTACTTC.

The chain is built from TRBV27 and TRBJ2-3; D is ambiguous. This CDR3 is 15 amino acids long. V shed 5 bases and J shed 10 bases, with 22 bases lying between them. Looked up from germline, CDR1 is MNHEY and CDR2 is SMNVEV (reference sequence). CDR3 DNA: TGTGCCAGCAGTCCCTCCCGAGTCCGCGAAAGGGCGCAGTATTTT. Its protein is CASSPSRVRERAQYF.

This clone has only a few counts. The V and J genes are TRBV28 and TRBJ1-6; D remains unclear. Trimming shortened V by 3 bases and J by 8 bases, and 2 bases separated the two germline ends. Germline V gene sequence: CDR1 MDHEN, CDR2 SYDVKM. The CDR3 consists of 11 residues. The CDR3 loop is CASSLDSPLHF. The DNA of the CDR3 is TGTGCCAGCAGTTTGGATTCACCCCTCCACTTT.

This clone was seen a single time. This chain links TRBV5-1 with TRBJ2-2; 7 bases fit TRBD2. Trimming at V came to 3 bases and at J to 4 bases, leaving 12 bases not matched to a gene. Germline V CDR1 and CDR2: SGHRS, YFSETQ. The CDR3 is 17 residues long. CDR3 bases: TGCGCCAGCAGCTCGCGGGGAGGGAGGGCGATCACCGGGGAGCTGTTTTTT. Amino acid sequence: CASSSRGGRAITGELFF. Full variable domain (remainder filled in from reference TRBV5-1 and TRBJ2-2): KAGVTQTPRYLIKTRGQQVTLSCSPISGHRSVSWYQQTPGQGLQFLFEYFSETQRNKGNFPGRFSGRQFSNSRSEMNVSTLELGDSALYLCASSSRGGRAITGELFFGEGSRLTVL.

The CDR3 DNA sequence: TGTGCCATCAACGCCGACAGCACCGGGGAGCTGTTTTTT. It is translated as CAINADSTGELFF. The V and J genes are TRBV10-3 and TRBJ2-2, with D tentatively TRBD1 (5 bases). The CDR3 loop spans 13 amino acids. Trimming removed 7 bases from V and 4 bases from J, with 10 bases in between. The germline V gene has CDR1 ENHRY and CDR2 SYGVKD.

The chain recombines TRBV29-1 with TRBJ1-2; 8 bases agree with TRBD1. The CDR3 is made up of 11 amino acids. V shed 4 bases and J 8 bases; nucleotides not matched to a gene: 3. Germline values: CDR1 SQVTM, CDR2 ANQGSEA. The CDR3 nucleotides read TGCAGCGTTGGCAGGGGGCTCGGCTACACCTTC. Its translation is CSVGRGLGYTF.

The J gene is TRBJ1-1, the V gene TRBV9; D ambiguous. Germline lookup yields CDR1 SGDLS and CDR2 YYNGEE. This CDR3 has 15 amino acids. V was clipped by 0 bases and J by 7 bases, with 16 bases between them. In nucleotides, the CDR3 is TGTGCCAGCAGCGTAGATGGAGTTCGGCGCGTTGAAGCTTTCTTT. Translating it yields CASSVDGVRRVEAFF.

J is TRBJ2-3 and V is TRBV5-1; a weak D match, TRBD1 (6 bases). Per germline, CDR1 SGHRS and CDR2 YFSETQ. Trimming shortened V by 0 bases and J by 4 bases, and 12 bases separated the two germline ends. The CDR3 extends over 15 amino acids. The DNA of the CDR3 is TGCGCCAGCAGCTTGGCTGACAGGCTTCCAGATACGCAGTATTTT. This translates into CASSLADRLPDTQYF.

Here the CDR3 DNA reads TGTGCCAGCAGCTCCCAGGCCCCGGACAAGAACACTGAAGCTTTCTTT. Translated: CASSSQAPDKNTEAFF. The chain couples TRBV7-3 to TRBJ1-1; TRBD1 might be the D (5 bases). Germline V gene sequence: CDR1 SGHTA, CDR2 FQGTGA. The CDR3 totals 16 residues. The ends were cut back, 4 bases at V and 1 base at J, with 16 bases in the middle.

Only a few counts were recorded for this clone. The V and J genes are TRBV5-8 and TRBJ1-6, with 7 bases that match TRBD1. CDR1 and CDR2 (germline): SGHTS, YDEGEE. Unmatched junction bases numbered 7, after V lost 2 bases and J lost 8 bases. The CDR3 is 15 residues long. CDR3 DNA: TGTGCCAGCAGCTTCCAGGACAGGCCCTATTCACCCCTCCACTTT. This codes for CASSFQDRPYSPLHF.

The chain is built from TRBV11-2 and TRBJ2-1, with TRBD2 identical over 7 bases. The CDR3 is 16 amino acids. Losses at the gene ends were 4 bases for V and 0 bases for J; bases not matched to a gene: 6. Germline lookup yields CDR1 SGHAT and CDR2 FQNNGV. The CDR3 DNA reads TGTGCCAGCAGCTACCAGCGGGGTGCCTCCTACAATGAGCAGTTCTTC. It encodes CASSYQRGASYNEQFF. The full variable domain, completed using reference TRBV11-2 and TRBJ2-1, is EAGVAQSPRYKIIEKRQSVAFWCNPISGHATLYWYQQILGQGPKLLIQFQNNGVVDDSQLPKDRFSAERLKGVDSTLKIQPAKLEDSAVYLCASSYQRGASYNEQFFGPGTRLTVL.

The chain employs TRBV28 and TRBJ1-2; D might be TRBD1 (6 bases). V dropped 7 bases and J dropped 5 bases, with 17 bases sitting between them. Germline CDR1 is MDHEN and CDR2 is SYDVKM. The CDR3 has 14 amino acids. The CDR3 reads CASTVLPGAYGYTF. The CDR3 DNA reads as TGTGCCAGCACCGTACTTCCGGGGGCATATGGCTACACCTTC.

This rearrangement joins TRBV7-8 to TRBJ2-6; 12 bases match TRBD2. The CDR3 is 19 residues long. The J segment lost 1 base and the V segment lost 6 bases, leaving 10 bases of the junction unmatched. Germline V gene data show CDR1 as SGHVS and CDR2 as FQNEAQ. The CDR3 DNA sequence: TGTGCCAGCAGTTACGGACTAGCGGGGATTATTTCTGGGGCCAACGTCCTGACTTTC. Translating gives CASSYGLAGIISGANVLTF.

V is TRBV6-6 and J is TRBJ2-7; D may be TRBD1 or TRBD2 (5 bases each). Trimming stripped 6 bases from V and 2 bases from J, with 11 bases between. Germline V gives CDR1 MNHNY, CDR2 SVGAGI (reference sequence). The CDR3 totals 13 residues. CDR3 sequence (DNA): TGTGCCAGCAGCCGGGACCGGCCCTACGAGCAGTACTTC. Translating it yields CASSRDRPYEQYF.

V gene TRBV5-1 combines with J gene TRBJ2-5; 8 bases are shared with TRBD1. The V gene end was trimmed by 4 bases and the J gene end by 2 bases; junction bases not matched to a gene: 7. From germline, CDR1 is SGHRS and CDR2 YFSETQ. The CDR3 runs 15 residues. CDR3 in amino acids: CASSIGQGAQETQYF. CDR3 in DNA: TGCGCCAGCAGCATCGGACAGGGTGCACAAGAGACCCAGTACTTC.

This chain joins TRBV27 and TRBJ1-2; D remains unclear. The V end lost 4 bases, the J end lost 4 bases, and 19 bases lay between the germline ends. Germline values: CDR1 MNHEY, CDR2 SMNVEV (reference sequence). There are 16 residues in the CDR3. In nucleotides, the CDR3 is TGTGCCAGCAGTTCCCAACCGGGTGGAGAGGCCTATGGCTACACCTTC. Its translation is CASSSQPGGEAYGYTF.

The CDR3 sequence is CASSPQKDFRYNSPLHF. The CDR3 nucleotides are TGTGCCAGCAGCCCTCAGAAGGATTTTCGCTATAATTCACCCCTCCACTTT. The genes are TRBV11-2 and TRBJ1-6; D unclear. Germline V gene sequence: CDR1 SGHAT, CDR2 FQNNGV. The V end lost 5 bases, the J end lost 3 bases, and 17 bases lay between the germline ends. CDR3 length: 17 amino acids.

The chain recombines TRBV5-4 with TRBJ1-3; D might be TRBD1 (6 bases). Per the germline V gene, CDR1 is SGHNT and CDR2 is YYREEE (reference sequence). The V end lost 4 bases, the J end lost 0 bases, and 14 bases lay between the germline ends. The CDR3 length is 16 residues. The CDR3 region has the DNA TGTGCCAGCAGCCGCTGGGACACGAGCTCTGGAAACACCATATATTTT. It codes for CASSRWDTSSGNTIYF.

The chain couples TRBV7-9 to TRBJ2-7; no clear D. CDR1 is SEHNR and CDR2 is FQNEAQ in the germline V gene (reference sequence). The CDR3 spans 12 residues. Trimming pared 5 bases from V and 3 bases from J, leaving 8 bases between. CDR3 residues: CASSPQHYEQYF. In DNA form, the CDR3 reads TGTGCCAGCAGCCCCCAACACTACGAGCAGTACTTC.

The V call is TRBV19, the J call TRBJ2-1, with a tentative D call TRBD2 (6 bases). The germline V gene encodes CDR1 LNHDA and CDR2 SQIVND (reference sequence). The CDR3 covers 11 residues. V was trimmed by 6 bases and J by 13 bases, leaving 13 bases between them. The CDR3 bases are TGTGCCAGTAGCCCCGGGACTCGTCAGTTCTTC. Protein product: CASSPGTRQFF.

This clone was counted a single time. The rearrangement links TRBV28 to TRBJ2-7; D not certain. Germline V lookup: CDR1 MDHEN, CDR2 SYDVKM. The CDR3 is made up of 13 amino acids. Trimming shortened V by 7 bases and J by 0 bases, and 10 bases separated the two germline ends. CDR3 coding DNA: TGTGCCAGCAAAACACCGAGCTCCTACGAGCAGTACTTC. Protein: CASKTPSSYEQYF. Full variable domain (missing parts from reference TRBV28 and TRBJ2-7): DVKVTQSSRYLVKRTGEKVFLECVQDMDHENMFWYRQDPGLGLRLIYFSYDVKMKEKGDIPEGYSVSREKKERFSLILESASTNQTSMYLCASKTPSSYEQYFGPGTRLTVT.

The chain recombines TRBV7-2 with TRBJ2-1, with 8 bases fitting TRBD2. Per germline, CDR1 SGHTA and CDR2 FQGNSA. This CDR3 comprises 19 residues. V shed 5 bases, J shed 8 bases, and the junction held 23 bases outside the gene matches. The CDR3 sequence is CASSIRLSGSMFVVDEQFF. The CDR3 coding sequence is TGTGCCAGCAGCATCCGGCTCAGCGGGAGTATGTTTGTGGTGGATGAGCAGTTCTTC.

The table lists this clone with a few counts. The CDR3 reads CASSFLGEAAPLHF. As DNA, the CDR3 is TGTGCCAGCAGTTTCCTCGGGGAGGCGGCACCCCTCCACTTT. This chain connects TRBV6-5 to TRBJ1-6; D gene uncertain. Germline CDR1 is MNHEY and CDR2 is SVGAGI. Trimming stripped 4 bases from V and 11 bases from J, with 15 bases between. The CDR3 is 14 amino acids.